The clone carrying this TCR beta chain was seen at least ten times. Its antigen is undetermined. These data originate in a study of regulatory T cells in long-lasting Graves disease. Construction of the TCR beta libraries employed iRepertoire HTBI primers in conjunction with Arm-PCR of CDR3 regions. TCRdb re-analysed the multiplex PCR reads in MiXCR, keeping a single row per CDR3 protein. The data contain roughly 430,000 distinct CDR3 sequences, around 20% of them singletons. The time point is: persistent/refractory GD, antithyroid drugs over 5 years with positive TRAb. PBMCs were the source of the RNA used for TCR sequencing. Patients hailed from an endocrinology department in Xi'an, China. A volume of roughly 9.9 milliliters of peripheral blood was collected in EDTA tubes. The CDR3 is 13 amino acids. Germline V gives CDR1 SEHNR, CDR2 FQNEAQ (reference sequence). Trimming removed 6 bases from V and 5 bases from J, with 13 bases in between.

Study-wide results and limits: Favored gene segments in persistent disease were TRBV28, TRBJ1-2 and TRBJ2-5. The work looked only at peripheral blood and did not look at thyroid tissue.

The chain joins TRBV7-9 to TRBJ2-5; D unresolved. The sequence derives from a female donor with Graves disease. The sequenced sample was peripheral blood mononuclear cells (PBMCs), obtained when the disease was refractory, from a patient treated with antithyroid drugs. The CDR3 is CASSELLGETQYF. The DNA of the CDR3 is TGTGCCAGCAGTGAGTTGTTGGGGGAGACCCAGTACTTC.